The TCR beta chain under discussion was sequenced for a study of blood T cell repertoires in COVID-19. The wider study: PBMCs, B-cell-depleted T cells, or T cells were the source of the cDNA or gDNA that made up the material.

Those enrolled, adults aged roughly 18 to 95 years, came from about two dozen US areas. Donors were grouped by their self-reported clinical history. As originally analysed: It was from reference gene primer amplification that nucleated cell counts were estimated. Libraries were prepared by immunoSEQ multiplex PCR; TCRdb keeps only in-frame clonotypes and omits some of them. The DNA was the basis for D and trimming; V, J and clone size are from that table. Of roughly 250,000 clones in the sample, about 87% are singletons; the top ten hold 2% to 3%. Regarding this clone: At the DNA level, this CDR3 is encoded by other sequences in the same sample as well.

Per the germline V gene, CDR1 is MNHEY and CDR2 is SMNVEV (reference sequence). The CDR3 totals 15 residues. The trim removed 5 bases at V and 2 bases at J, leaving 4 bases unmatched. The chain uses TRBV27 and TRBJ2-7; 12 nucleotides agree with TRBD1. The sequenced sample consisted of PBMCs or T cells enriched from blood (not recorded which). The clonotype originates from a woman aged 25 to 39 with acute COVID-19. CDR3 sequence: CASSPGQGATYEQYF. The CDR3 DNA is TGTGCCAGCAGTCCGGGACAGGGGGCAACCTACGAGCAGTACTTC.